One and the same sample provided the 28 T cell receptor beta chains below, sequenced in a study of Graves' ophthalmopathy and Graves' hyperthyroidism. Amplification from RNA transcripts yielded the TCR beta CDR3 regions. RT-PCR in the first round used HTBI primers; a second-round multiplex PCR followed. TCRdb analysed the multiplex PCR reads with MiXCR anew, one entry per CDR3 protein. The sample records almost 750,000 distinct CDR3 sequences, 40% being singletons. Material for sequencing was peripheral blood. These receptors were collected from an adult man with Graves' ophthalmopathy.

The J gene is TRBJ2-7, the V gene TRBV9; TRBD1 is a possible D gene (5 bases). The end of the DNA fits TRBJ2-1 better, so the J call may be wrong. Germline CDR1 is SGDLS and CDR2 is YYNGEE. The CDR3 loop spans 10 amino acids. Here the CDR3 DNA reads TGTGCCAGCAGCGGGACAGAGCAGTTCTTC. Its translation is CASSGTEQFF.

The table lists this clonotype with a few counts. The genes are TRBV29-1 and TRBJ2-2, with TRBD2 matching over 9 bases. Germline CDR1 is SQVTM and CDR2 is ANQGSEA. The CDR3 runs to 13 residues. The V gene end was trimmed by 6 bases and the J gene end by 5 bases; junction bases not matched to a gene: 4. CDR3 DNA: TGCAGCGTCGTAGCGGGGGATACCGGGGAGCTGTTTTTT. This codes for CSVVAGDTGELFF.

This clonotype was seen a handful of times. The chain links TRBV20-1 to TRBJ2-7, with TRBD2 as a possible D gene (6 bases). Trimming took off 1 base at V and 3 bases at J, with 13 bases between the two ends. The CDR3 sequence is 14 residues long. The germline CDR1 and CDR2 sequences are DFQATT and SNEGSKA (reference sequence). In DNA form, the CDR3 reads TGCAGTGCTAGAGGGGGAGGTCAGATCTACGAGCAGTACTTC. Its translation is CSARGGGQIYEQYF.

The chain is built from TRBV25-1 and TRBJ2-2; 7 bases align to TRBD1. This CDR3 spans 15 amino acids. Germline CDR1 is MGHDK and CDR2 is SYGVNS. With 2 bases clipped from V and 4 bases from J, the junction kept 4 bases outside the gene matches. CDR3 in DNA: TGTGCCAGCAGTGAAAACTCAGGGGGCACCGGGGAGCTGTTTTTT. This encodes CASSENSGGTGELFF.

A note on this clonotype: The junction and the germline gene differ at one end; a read error may be behind it. The chain has TRBV10-3 and TRBJ1-2; no definite D call. Germline V gene lookup returns CDR1 ENHRY and CDR2 SYGVKD. The CDR3 extends over 15 amino acids. Written as DNA, the CDR3 is TGTGCCATCAGTGAGGCTGGGGATCTTAACTATGGCAACACCTTC. Translated, it gives CAISEAGDLNYGNTF.

This clonotype has a count of ten or more. The CDR3 spells CAISEGPGAEAFF. Written as DNA, the CDR3 is TGTGCCATCAGTGAGGGCCCGGGGGCCGAAGCTTTCTTT. The rearrangement links TRBV10-3 to TRBJ1-1, with D perhaps TRBD1 (6 bases). Trimming took off 2 bases at V and 8 bases at J, with 12 bases between the two ends. Germline CDR1 is ENHRY and CDR2 is SYGVKD. The CDR3 runs to 13 residues.

This chain links TRBV7-2 with TRBJ2-7; D gene uncertain. CDR1 is SGHTA, CDR2 FQGNSA, per germline. The length of the CDR3 is 14 residues. V dropped 5 bases and J dropped 3 bases, with 14 bases sitting between them. DNA for the CDR3: TGTGCCAGCAGCCACAGTCAGGCCAACTACGAGCAGTACTTC. Translating it yields CASSHSQANYEQYF.

Concerning this clonotype: Since a much larger clone is just one base distant, this may be a read error. In this CDR3 the conserved last residue, phenylalanine or tryptophan, is missing, so a read error is likely. V and J are TRBV11-1 and TRBJ1-5; TRBD1 agrees at 9 bases. V lost 6 bases, J lost 0 bases, and 9 bases stayed unmatched. The CDR3 extends over 17 amino acids. Germline CDR1 and CDR2: SGHAT and FQDESV (reference sequence). CDR3 sequence (DNA): TGTGCCAGCAGTCGATGGACAGGGGCGACTAGCAATCAGCCCCAGCATCTT. It encodes CASSRWTGATSNQPQHL.

CDR3 amino acids: CASSAYDRAYEQYF. CDR3 sequence (DNA): TGTGCCAGCAGTGCCTACGACAGGGCCTACGAGCAGTACTTC. This chain uses TRBV6-1 with TRBJ2-7, with 7 nucleotides matching TRBD1. Germline CDR1 and CDR2: MNHNS and SASEGT. The CDR3 runs 14 residues. The trim removed 4 bases at V and 2 bases at J, leaving 5 bases unmatched.

The table lists this clonotype with a few counts. One end of the junction varies from germline; a read error may be responsible. V gene TRBV7-7 combines with J gene TRBJ2-3; maybe TRBD1 (5 bases). In germline, CDR1 is SSHAT, CDR2 FNYEAQ (reference sequence). The CDR3 consists of 14 residues. The DNA for the CDR3 is TGTGCTAGCAGCTTAGTCCCAGGGACAGATACGCAGTATTTT. Translation gives CASSLVPGTDTQYF.

J is TRBJ2-7 and V is TRBV7-2; D unresolved. Germline V gives CDR1 SGHTA, CDR2 FQGNSA. This CDR3 region has 14 residues. Between the trimmed V and J ends, which lost 2 bases and 3 bases, there was a span of 11 bases. DNA of the CDR3: TGTGCCAGCAGCTTAATCAACCACGACTACGAGCAGTACTTC. This encodes CASSLINHDYEQYF.

This clonotype was counted ten times or more. This chain links TRBV19 with TRBJ1-5; perhaps TRBD1 as D (5 bases). The CDR3 loop spans 14 amino acids. V dropped 3 bases and J dropped 7 bases, with 13 bases sitting between them. The germline CDR1 and CDR2 sequences are LNHDA and SQIVND (reference sequence). The CDR3 sequence is CASSIRGEDQPQHF. For the CDR3, the DNA is TGTGCCAGTAGTATTCGAGGGGAGGACCAGCCCCAGCATTTT.

A single count supports this clonotype. In nucleotides, the CDR3 is TGTGCCAGCAGCCTCAGTAGGTACGAGCAGTACGTC. It is translated as CASSLSRYEQYV. The J gene is TRBJ2-7, the V gene TRBV6-2 or TRBV6-3; no clear D gene. CDR3 length: 12 residues. Trimming took off 6 bases at V and 4 bases at J, with 10 bases between the two ends. Germline loops: CDR1 MNHEY, CDR2 SVGEGT.

The gene calls are TRBV12-3 or TRBV12-4 and TRBJ2-7; D not resolved. V lost 2 bases, J lost 4 bases, and 15 bases lay in between. The CDR3 length is 15 residues. The CDR3 sequence: CASSLLGSEPYEQYF. DNA for the CDR3: TGTGCCAGCAGTTTATTGGGGTCAGAGCCGTACGAGCAGTACTTC.

The rearrangement uses TRBV6-5 and TRBJ2-7; possibly TRBD1 for D (6 bases). This CDR3 has 14 amino acids. Germline CDR1 is MNHEY and CDR2 is SVGAGI. V gave up 5 bases and J gave up 2 bases, with 13 bases separating them. CDR3 sequence reads: CASSPRDKAYEQYF. CDR3 DNA: TGTGCCAGCAGTCCGAGGGACAAAGCCTACGAGCAGTACTTC.

This clonotype was seen ten or more times. The genes are TRBV7-8 and TRBJ1-6; D gene unclear. Trimming removed 5 bases from V and 7 bases from J, with 21 bases in between. This CDR3 comprises 17 residues. Germline V gives CDR1 SGHVS, CDR2 FQNEAQ. CDR3 nucleotides: TGTGCCAGCAGCCTTAGTCGGGTTCTGGATAGGAATTCACCCCTCCACTTT. Translated, it gives CASSLSRVLDRNSPLHF.

The rearrangement links TRBV6-1 to TRBJ2-7, with 8 bases lining up with TRBD1. The germline gives CDR1 MNHNS, CDR2 SASEGT. This CDR3 region has 15 residues. V was clipped by 4 bases and J by 2 bases; unmatched bases: 7. In DNA form, the CDR3 reads TGTGCCAGCAGTGGGGGACAGGACGCGGCCTACGAGCAGTACTTC. It translates to CASSGGQDAAYEQYF.

This rearrangement joins TRBV20-1 to TRBJ1-2, with D uncertain. Trimming took 6 bases from V and 8 from J, leaving 19 bases between them. The length of the CDR3 is 13 residues. In germline, CDR1 is DFQATT, CDR2 SNEGSKA (reference sequence). The CDR3 protein is CSAGGSLSGGYTF. As DNA, the CDR3 is TGCAGTGCGGGTGGTTCACTTTCTGGCGGCTACACCTTC.

V usage is TRBV24-1 and J usage is TRBJ2-7; 8 bases fit TRBD2. This CDR3 contains 15 residues. The V gene's germline CDR1 is KGHDR and CDR2 SFDVKD. V was pared by 5 bases and J by 6 bases, with 11 bases of the junction left unmatched. The chain's CDR3 is CATSVPGLDGSEQYF. For the CDR3, the DNA is TGTGCCACCAGTGTCCCGGGACTAGATGGTAGCGAGCAGTACTTC.

The CDR3, as DNA: TGTGCCACCAGTGATTTCGTAGGACAGCGCCCTGAAGCTTTCTTT. Protein sequence: CATSDFVGQRPEAFF. The rearrangement uses TRBV24-1 and TRBJ1-1, with D maybe TRBD1 (6 bases). V was trimmed by 1 base and J by 6 bases, leaving 14 bases between them. Germline-derived CDR1 and CDR2 are KGHDR and SFDVKD. The CDR3 has 15 amino acids.

The chain uses TRBV11-2 and TRBJ1-1, with TRBD1 matching 8 bases. This CDR3 contains 15 residues. Germline CDR1 SGHAT, CDR2 FQNNGV. V dropped 4 bases and J dropped 3; count of bases not matched to a gene: 7. CDR3 region: CASSSTGQGYTEAFF. CDR3 DNA: TGTGCCAGCAGCTCAACTGGACAGGGATACACTGAAGCTTTCTTT.

The chain is built from TRBV19 and TRBJ2-5; 16 nucleotides align to TRBD2. The ends lost 5 bases at V and 5 bases at J; junction bases unmatched: 8. The CDR3 is 17 amino acids. Germline-derived CDR1 and CDR2 are LNHDA and SQIVND (reference sequence). The CDR3 DNA reads as TGTGCCAGTAGTCCCCGGGGACTAGCGGGAGGGCCGGAGACCCAGTACTTC. Residues: CASSPRGLAGGPETQYF.

This clonotype was counted many times. The CDR3 is CASSNWGDGYTF. The DNA of the CDR3 is TGTGCCAGTAGTAATTGGGGGGATGGCTACACCTTC. The chain couples TRBV19 to TRBJ1-2; possible D gene TRBD1, 5 bases. Germline assignment: CDR1 LNHDA and CDR2 SQIVND (reference sequence). Trimming left V 4 bases short and J 6 bases short, with 9 bases between. CDR3 length equals 12 residues.

This clonotype showed up just a few times. The chain is built from TRBV20-1 and TRBJ2-7; possible D gene TRBD1, 6 bases. Germline V gene sequence: CDR1 DFQATT, CDR2 SNEGSKA (reference sequence). The CDR3 is 13 amino acids. V lost 3 bases and J lost 2, with 11 bases in between. CDR3 loop: CSASTGSTYEQYF. The CDR3 region has the DNA TGCAGTGCTAGCACAGGGTCGACCTACGAGCAGTACTTC.

This clonotype was recorded a few times. This rearrangement joins TRBV4-3 to TRBJ2-7; 8 bases are a match to TRBD1. Germline V gene sequence: CDR1 LGHNA, CDR2 YSLEER. The CDR3 length is 15 residues. Germline trimming cut 3 bases from V and 12 bases from J; bases unmatched to any gene: 16. In nucleotides, the CDR3 is TGCGCCAGCAGCCAGCCGGGACAGGCCGCACGAGCACCGTACTTC. Its protein product is CASSQPGQAARAPYF.

This clonotype was observed many times. The chain joins TRBV11-2 to TRBJ2-7, with TRBD2 identical over 8 bases. In germline, CDR1 is SGHAT, CDR2 FQNNGV. There are 14 residues in the CDR3. V was clipped by 5 bases and J by 3 bases; unmatched bases: 6. In DNA form, the CDR3 reads TGTGCCAGCAGCACAGCGGGAGAATACTACGAGCAGTACTTC. This sequence encodes CASSTAGEYYEQYF.

This clonotype was recorded a few times. This chain uses TRBV6-5 with TRBJ1-1; D is perhaps TRBD1 (5 bases). The V and J ends lost 8 bases and 1 base respectively, with 11 bases between them. Per the germline V gene, CDR1 is MNHEY and CDR2 is SVGAGI. The CDR3 contains 13 residues. The CDR3: CASGFTGNTEAFF. CDR3 DNA sequence: TGTGCCAGCGGCTTTACAGGGAACACTGAAGCTTTCTTT.

Ten or more counts support this clonotype. CDR3 DNA sequence: TGTGCCAGCAGCAAGCAGAACGGGGAAGCTTTCTTT. Encoded protein: CASSKQNGEAFF. This chain joins TRBV11-2 and TRBJ1-1; D remains ambiguous. Trimming took off 5 bases at V and 8 bases at J, with 12 bases between the two ends. This CDR3 comprises 12 residues. Germline V gives CDR1 SGHAT, CDR2 FQNNGV. Combining the CDR3 with reference TRBV11-2 and TRBJ1-1 gives the whole variable domain EAGVAQSPRYKIIEKRQSVAFWCNPISGHATLYWYQQILGQGPKLLIQFQNNGVVDDSQLPKDRFSAERLKGVDSTLKIQPAKLEDSAVYLCASSKQNGEAFFGQGTRLTVV.